Listed below are T cell receptor beta chains from one sample, sequenced in a study of OX40 agonist ivuxolimab in advanced cancers. Libraries were prepared by immunoSEQ multiplex PCR; TCRdb keeps only in-frame clonotypes and omits some of them. This sample has tens of thousands of clones, with 80% to 90% found just once. The sample here was CD4+ or CD8+ T cells sorted from blood, taken in a trial of the OX40 agonist ivuxolimab. The receptors shown here come from an adult with an advanced solid tumor such as melanoma, head and neck, liver or kidney cancer. CDR3s include the opening cysteine and the closing phenylalanine or tryptophan. A D gene is named only where the DNA matches it firmly. Size values are once, few and many counts, or a class for expanded clones, and some rows have none.

V,D,size,CDR3
TRBV29-1,-,-,CSVVPGGAPGELFF
TRBV11-2,-,-,CASSLGTSNSPLHF
TRBV21-1,-,-,CASSKVGPLKAGETQYF
TRBV19,-,-,CASSARGTAGANVLTF
TRBV11-2,-,-,CASSLELTAGPQHF
TRBV28,-,-,CARTLGGSSTDTQYF
TRBV5-6,-,-,CASSLNGASSYEQYF
TRBV9,-,few,CASSVGAGVEETQYF
TRBV2,-,-,CASSVQSGEQYF
TRBV5-6,TRBD1,few,CASNSIGTGYNSPLHF
TRBV19,-,-,CASSPQKTNEKLFF
TRBV7-3,TRBD2,-,CASSPSLTGGVDTQYF
TRBV28,TRBD1,-,CASRTVQGAGNQPQHF
TRBV4-1,-,once,CASSLSLGPDTQYF
TRBV2,-,-,CASSPGSHYGYTF
TRBV4-2,-,-,CASSQKLPGSSYNSPLHF
TRBV27,-,-,CASSFGGGGGYTF
TRBV10-3,-,-,CAISEGEDEAFF
TRBV5-1,TRBD1,-,CASSLVSGQGPDTQYF
TRBV7-8,-,-,CASSSQTMNTEAFF
TRBV12-1,-,once,CASSPSYEQYF
TRBV6-6,-,-,CASSYSSGRSNYGYTF
TRBV30,-,-,CAWSVWGGTNEKLFF
TRBV18,TRBD1,-,CASSPGTGVFSDSNYGYTF
TRBV6-1,TRBD1,-,CASRGQGYTGELFF
TRBV7-9,TRBD1,-,CASSWDRGLHEQFF
TRBV19,-,-,CASSMGSYTEAFF
TRBV14,TRBD1,few,CASSQGTGAYGYTF
TRBV28,-,-,CASSLPGPYEQYF
TRBV6-5,-,once,CASSRLSANYGYTF
TRBV7-9,TRBD1,-,CASSLGQGAGDEKLFF
TRBV11-2,TRBD1,once,CASSIQGQNYNSPLHF